This TCR beta chain was observed in a study of blood T cell repertoires in COVID-19. Under the authors' procedure: Counts of nucleated cells, estimated from reference gene primer amplification, were obtained. TCRdb's copy holds only in-frame clones and misses some; the assay was immunoSEQ multiplex PCR. V and J calls plus clone size are reproduced from that table; the DNA served to infer D and trimming. The data hold approximately 170,000 clones, with approximately 87% observed a single time. The germline V gene encodes CDR1 KGHSH and CDR2 LQKENI. CDR3 length equals 16 residues. With 3 bases removed from V and 2 bases from J, the gap between germline ends came to 13 bases.

The sequence derives from a man aged 18 to 35 with active or convalescent COVID-19. The sample consisted of peripheral blood. V gene TRBV18 combines with J gene TRBJ2-2; TRBD2 is a possible D gene (5 bases). The CDR3 DNA is TGTGCCAGCTCACCGATACTAAGGACTAACACCGGGGAGCTGTTTTTT. This translates into CASSPILRTNTGELFF. The complete variable domain, with remaining parts taken from reference TRBV18 and TRBJ2-2, reads NAGVMQNPRHLVRRRGQEARLRCSPMKGHSHVYWYRQLPEEGLKFMVYLQKENIIDESGMPKERFSAEFPKEGPSILRIQQVVRGDSAAYFCASSPILRTNTGELFFGEGSRLTVL.